These 26 T cell receptor beta chains originate from one sample sequenced in a study of CD8+ T cells in alopecia areata. Sequencing relied on a cDNA template that was reverse transcribed from extracted RNA. Libraries were prepared by immunoSEQ multiplex PCR; TCRdb keeps only in-frame clonotypes and omits some of them. The table has about 150,000 clones, 45% to 55% seen once; the top ten hold approximately 19%. Sequencing used CD8+ T cells sorted from blood, obtained at week 0. These TCRs come from a human donor with alopecia areata.

In this sample, this clone turned up once. This chain connects TRBV30 to TRBJ2-1; the match to TRBD1 covers 9 bases. V trimming: 4 bases; J trimming: 5 bases; junction bases outside the gene matches: 3. There are 13 residues in the CDR3. Per the germline V gene, CDR1 is GTSNPN and CDR2 is SVGIG (reference sequence). DNA of the CDR3: TGTGCCTGGACACAGGGGGCGGACAATGAGCAGTTCTTC. Translated, it gives CAWTQGADNEQFF.

This chain joins TRBV4-3 and TRBJ2-1, with 10 bases matching TRBD2. Germline V gene sequence: CDR1 LGHNA, CDR2 YSLEER. The V gene end was trimmed by 0 bases and the J gene end by 7 bases; junction bases not matched to a gene: 9. The CDR3 consists of 17 residues. The CDR3 sequence: CASSQELVVAGGNEQFF. The CDR3 nucleotides read TGCGCCAGCAGCCAAGAATTGGTGGTAGCGGGGGGAAATGAGCAGTTCTTC.

The chain recombines TRBV30 with TRBJ1-1; unclear D gene. CDR1 is GTSNPN, CDR2 SVGIG, per germline (reference sequence). The CDR3 loop spans 11 amino acids. Trimming removed 7 bases from V and 7 bases from J, with 13 bases in between. The CDR3 spells CAFSSGNEAFF. As DNA, the CDR3 is TGTGCCTTCTCGTCAGGCAATGAAGCTTTCTTT.

The genes are TRBV9 and TRBJ2-2, with D perhaps matching TRBD1 (6 bases). Looked up from germline, CDR1 is SGDLS and CDR2 is YYNGEE. The ends were cut back, 1 base at V and 1 base at J, with 17 bases in the middle. The CDR3 contains 18 residues. CDR3 sequence reads: CASSVTDRTDLNTGELFF. The DNA for the CDR3 is TGTGCCAGCAGCGTAACAGACCGGACAGACCTGAACACCGGGGAGCTGTTTTTT.

Here the CDR3 DNA reads TGTGCCAGCACCCCGAGGATAATGGAAAAACTGTTTTTT. Amino acids: CASTPRIMEKLFF. This chain links TRBV2 with TRBJ1-4; no definite D call. With 7 bases removed from V and 8 bases from J, the gap between germline ends came to 14 bases. The CDR3 covers 13 residues. Germline CDR1 SNHLY, CDR2 FYNNEI.

The chain combines TRBV6-1 with TRBJ1-5, with D perhaps matching TRBD1 (5 bases). Germline CDR1 MNHNS, CDR2 SASEGT. Trimming shortened V by 7 bases and J by 4 bases, and 17 bases separated the two germline ends. This CDR3 is built from 15 residues. CDR3 protein: CASKGISQANQPQHF. The CDR3 region has the DNA TGTGCCAGCAAGGGGATTTCACAGGCAAATCAGCCCCAGCATTTT.

A few counts support this clone. V usage is TRBV4-1 and J usage is TRBJ1-2; D ambiguous. The germline CDR1 and CDR2 sequences are MGHRA and YSYEKL. The V gene lost 2 bases and the J gene lost 4 bases, with 8 bases spanning the gap. The CDR3 totals 13 residues. This CDR3 reads CASSQPDIYGYTF. The CDR3 coding sequence is TGCGCCAGCAGCCAACCAGACATCTATGGCTACACCTTC.

This clone was counted between two and nine times. The genes are TRBV29-1 and TRBJ2-1; 11 nucleotides align to TRBD2. V lost 7 bases and J lost 5; bases outside the gene matches: 7. This CDR3 comprises 14 residues. Germline CDR1 is SQVTM and CDR2 is ANQGSEA. The DNA for the CDR3 is TGCAGCGGACGACTAGCGGGGTCAAACAATGAGCAGTTCTTC. Residues: CSGRLAGSNNEQFF.

The V gene is TRBV11-2, the J gene TRBJ2-3; possibly TRBD2 for D (6 bases). CDR1 and CDR2 from the germline V gene are SGHAT and FQNNGV. Deletions cut 1 base from V and 2 bases from J, with 13 bases between. This CDR3 spans 16 amino acids. CDR3 sequence: CASSLVYSGATDTQYF. CDR3 bases: TGTGCCAGCAGCTTAGTCTATAGCGGAGCCACAGATACGCAGTATTTT. Combining the CDR3 with reference TRBV11-2 and TRBJ2-3 gives the whole variable domain EAGVAQSPRYKIIEKRQSVAFWCNPISGHATLYWYQQILGQGPKLLIQFQNNGVVDDSQLPKDRFSAERLKGVDSTLKIQPAKLEDSAVYLCASSLVYSGATDTQYFGPGTRLTVL.

This clone was counted between two and nine times. Here the CDR3 reads CATQEGGTEAFF. The DNA for the CDR3 is TGTGCCACCCAAGAGGGTGGTACTGAAGCTTTCTTT. This chain uses TRBV10-3 with TRBJ1-1, with D unresolved. Germline V CDR1 and CDR2: ENHRY, SYGVKD. The ends were cut back, 10 bases at V and 5 bases at J, with 14 bases in the middle. The CDR3 is 12 residues long.

The chain joins TRBV30 to TRBJ2-3, with 8 bases lining up with TRBD2. There are 14 residues in the CDR3. The J segment lost 4 bases and the V segment lost 0 bases, leaving 3 bases of the junction unmatched. Germline V gene lookup returns CDR1 GTSNPN and CDR2 SVGIG (reference sequence). The CDR3 bases are TGTGCCTGGAGTGTAGGGACTAGTTCAGATACGCAGTATTTT. Encoded protein: CAWSVGTSSDTQYF.

The chain carries TRBV10-2 and TRBJ2-1, with 7 bases that match TRBD2. V shed 4 bases, J shed 6 bases, and the junction held 12 bases outside the gene matches. This CDR3 has 16 amino acids. Germline V CDR1 and CDR2: WSHSY, SAAADI. The CDR3 region is CASSGPGLESPNEQFF. The CDR3 DNA follows: TGCGCCAGCAGTGGCCCTGGACTAGAAAGCCCCAATGAGCAGTTCTTC.

This chain connects TRBV27 to TRBJ2-2; 10 nucleotides agree with TRBD2. This CDR3 contains 14 residues. Germline V gives CDR1 MNHEY, CDR2 SMNVEV (reference sequence). V lost 4 bases and J lost 9; bases outside the gene matches: 5. The CDR3 sequence is CASSSGTSGRELFF. As DNA, the CDR3 is TGTGCCAGCAGTTCGGGAACTAGCGGGAGGGAGCTGTTTTTT.

The V gene is TRBV21-1, the J gene TRBJ1-5. TRBV21-1 is marked as a pseudogene. The CDR3 extends over 10 amino acids. CDR3 in DNA: TGTGCCAGCCCCAAGGGGCCCCAGCATTTT. Protein: CASPKGPQHF.

This chain connects TRBV5-6 to TRBJ1-2; D is unclear. V was shortened by 0 bases and J by 0 bases, with 12 bases between the two germline ends. CDR3 length: 16 amino acids. From germline, CDR1 is SGHDT and CDR2 YYEEEE. The CDR3 region is CASSLVRHRPNYGYTF. CDR3 nucleotides: TGTGCCAGCAGCTTGGTTCGTCACAGACCTAACTATGGCTACACCTTC.

The chain is built from TRBV29-1 and TRBJ1-2; 7 positions agree with TRBD1. V shed 0 bases, J shed 9 bases, and the junction held 4 bases outside the gene matches. CDR3 length: 12 amino acids. The germline V gene encodes CDR1 SQVTM and CDR2 ANQGSEA. The CDR3 DNA reads as TGCAGCGTTGAAGATCGACAGGGCAGCTACACCTTC. Translated, it gives CSVEDRQGSYTF.

With respect to this clone: Other DNA sequences from this sample encode an identical CDR3 as well. The chain couples TRBV19 to TRBJ2-2; TRBD1 might be the D (5 bases). This CDR3 region has 13 residues. Trimming took 3 bases from V and 4 from J, leaving 6 bases between them. Germline V gene sequence: CDR1 LNHDA, CDR2 SQIVND (reference sequence). The CDR3 sequence: CASSIGATGELFF. In DNA, the CDR3 is TGTGCCAGTAGTATTGGGGCCACCGGGGAGCTGTTTTTT.

The chain joins TRBV19 to TRBJ2-1; D may be TRBD2 (6 bases). This CDR3 spans 13 amino acids. Germline V CDR1 and CDR2: LNHDA, SQIVND (reference sequence). V gave up 5 bases and J gave up 10 bases, with 15 bases separating them. CDR3 DNA sequence: TGTGCCAGTAGTCTATCGGAGGGTAGCGAGCAGTTCTTC. Its translation: CASSLSEGSEQFF.

A note on this clone: At the DNA level, this CDR3 is encoded by other sequences in the same sample as well. V is TRBV30 and J is TRBJ2-1; a weak D match, TRBD1 (6 bases). V was trimmed by 0 bases and J by 7 bases, leaving 10 bases between them. The CDR3 totals 13 residues. CDR1 GTSNPN and CDR2 SVGIG come from the germline V gene (reference sequence). The CDR3 here is CAWSVGQGNEQFF. CDR3 bases: TGTGCCTGGAGTGTTGGGCAGGGGAATGAGCAGTTCTTC.

V usage is TRBV30 and J usage is TRBJ2-7; 8 bases align to TRBD1. Germline V gene lookup returns CDR1 GTSNPN and CDR2 SVGIG (reference sequence). V was pared by 1 base and J by 5 bases, with 4 bases of the junction left unmatched. The CDR3 length is 13 residues. The CDR3 sequence is CAWSAQGVNEQYF. CDR3 nucleotides: TGTGCCTGGAGTGCACAGGGGGTCAACGAGCAGTACTTC.

The V call is TRBV7-7, the J call TRBJ2-1; perhaps D is TRBD1 or TRBD2 (6 bases each). Germline V CDR1 and CDR2: SSHAT, FNYEAQ (reference sequence). V lost 5 bases to trimming and J lost 7 bases, with 12 bases between them. The CDR3 covers 13 residues. The CDR3 bases are TGTGCCAGCAGCCATGAGGGGGGTAATGAGCAGTTCTTC. It translates to CASSHEGGNEQFF.

This rearrangement joins TRBV2 to TRBJ2-5, with TRBD1 identical over 7 bases. This CDR3 has 13 residues. Germline V gene lookup returns CDR1 SNHLY and CDR2 FYNNEI. V lost 6 bases and J lost 1; bases outside the gene matches: 2. DNA of the CDR3: TGTGCCAGCAGGCGACAGGGCCAAGAGACCCAGTACTTC. It encodes CASRRQGQETQYF.

The rearrangement uses TRBV30 and TRBJ2-3; D is possibly TRBD2 (5 bases). Germline V gene data show CDR1 as GTSNPN and CDR2 as SVGIG (reference sequence). Trimming shortened V by 3 bases and J by 1 base, and 11 bases separated the two germline ends. The CDR3 runs 14 residues. Here the CDR3 DNA reads TGTGCCTGGAGCTTCTTGGGAGGCACAGATACGCAGTATTTT. It yields the protein CAWSFLGGTDTQYF.

The chain links TRBV29-1 to TRBJ2-7; 8 positions agree with TRBD1. Losses at the gene ends were 4 bases for V and 2 bases for J; bases not matched to a gene: 10. This CDR3 is built from 15 residues. The V gene's germline CDR1 is SQVTM and CDR2 ANQGSEA. The CDR3 DNA is TGCAGCGTTGTGGGGGAGCCGGGACAGGCCTACGAGCAGTACTTC. This encodes CSVVGEPGQAYEQYF.

J is TRBJ2-7 and V is TRBV10-3, with D possibly TRBD2 on 6 matching bases. The length of the CDR3 is 14 residues. CDR1 ENHRY and CDR2 SYGVKD come from the germline V gene. Between the trimmed V and J ends, which lost 3 bases and 6 bases, there was a span of 15 bases. CDR3 DNA sequence: TGTGCCATCAGTGATGGGGGACGGGAGACCGAGCAGTACTTC. Translation gives CAISDGGRETEQYF.

This chain joins TRBV30 and TRBJ2-5, with D possibly being TRBD1 (6 bases). The CDR3 runs to 15 residues. Trimming left V 0 bases short and J 5 bases short, with 16 bases between. Germline V gene data show CDR1 as GTSNPN and CDR2 as SVGIG (reference sequence). CDR3 loop: CAWSVTGGQFETQYF. CDR3 DNA sequence: TGTGCCTGGAGTGTAACTGGTGGACAGTTCGAGACCCAGTACTTC. The full variable domain, with the rest looked up from reference TRBV30 and TRBJ2-5, is SQTIHQWPATLVQPVGSPLSLECTVEGTSNPNLYWYRQAAGRGLQLLFYSVGIGQISSEVPQNLSASRPQDRQFILSSKKLLLSDSGFYLCAWSVTGGQFETQYFGPGTRLLVL.